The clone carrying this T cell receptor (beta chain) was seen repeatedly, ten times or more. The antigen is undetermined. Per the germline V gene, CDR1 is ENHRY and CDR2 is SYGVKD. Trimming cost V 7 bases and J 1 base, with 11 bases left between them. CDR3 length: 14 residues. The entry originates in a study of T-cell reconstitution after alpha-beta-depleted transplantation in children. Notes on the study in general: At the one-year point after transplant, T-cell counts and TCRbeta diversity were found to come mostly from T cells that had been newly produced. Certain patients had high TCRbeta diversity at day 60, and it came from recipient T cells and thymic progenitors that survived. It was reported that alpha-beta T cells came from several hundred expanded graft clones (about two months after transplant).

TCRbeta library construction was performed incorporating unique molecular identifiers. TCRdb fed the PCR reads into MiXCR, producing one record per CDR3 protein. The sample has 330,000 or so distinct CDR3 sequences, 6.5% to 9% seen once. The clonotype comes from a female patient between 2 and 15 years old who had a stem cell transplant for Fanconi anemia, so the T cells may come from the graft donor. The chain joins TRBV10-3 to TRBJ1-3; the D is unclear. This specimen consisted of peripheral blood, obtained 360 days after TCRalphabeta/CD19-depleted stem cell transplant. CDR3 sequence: CAINQERSGNTIYF. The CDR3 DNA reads TGTGCCATCAACCAAGAGAGGTCTGGAAACACCATATATTTT.